This TCR beta chain was captured by sequencing in a study of blood T cell repertoires in COVID-19. At the level of the study: COVID-19 samples from acute and convalescent phases originated in the United States, Italy and Spain.

The CDR3 sequence is 12 residues long. With V trimmed by 3 bases and J by 8 bases, 2 bases remained unmatched. Germline V CDR1 and CDR2: SNHLY, FYNNEI. Per the original methods: Quantification of nucleated cells was approximated via reference gene primer amplification. The protocol was immunoSEQ multiplex PCR, while the TCRdb copy is restricted to in-frame clones and leaves out a portion. D and trimming were read from the DNA, whereas the V and J calls and clone size are those reported in that table. The top ten hold 10% to 15% of the sample, which has over 100,000 clones, under 85% seen once. In the case of this clone: Other DNA sequences of this sample code for an identical CDR3.

This sequence joins TRBV2 and TRBJ1-2, with 8 bases matching TRBD1. Source material: peripheral blood. The clonotype was recovered from a woman aged 55-69 years with acute or convalescent COVID-19. CDR3 protein: CASSDRGRGYTF. The CDR3 region has the DNA TGTGCCAGCAGTGACAGGGGGCGCGGCTACACCTTC.